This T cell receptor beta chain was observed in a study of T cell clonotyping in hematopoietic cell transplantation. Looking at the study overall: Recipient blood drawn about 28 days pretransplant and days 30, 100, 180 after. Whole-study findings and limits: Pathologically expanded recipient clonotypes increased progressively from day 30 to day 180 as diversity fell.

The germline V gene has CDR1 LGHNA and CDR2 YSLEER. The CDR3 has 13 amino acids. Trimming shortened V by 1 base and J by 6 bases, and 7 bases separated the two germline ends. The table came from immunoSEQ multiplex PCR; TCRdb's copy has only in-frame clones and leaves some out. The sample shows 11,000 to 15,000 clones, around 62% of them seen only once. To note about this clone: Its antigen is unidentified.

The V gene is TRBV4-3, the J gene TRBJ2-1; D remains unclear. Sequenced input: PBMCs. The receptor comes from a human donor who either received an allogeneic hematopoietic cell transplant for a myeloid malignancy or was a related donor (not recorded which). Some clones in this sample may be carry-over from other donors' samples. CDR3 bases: TGCGCCAGCAGCCAAGGCTTGTCCAATGAGCAGTTCTTC. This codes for CASSQGLSNEQFF.